The clone carrying this T cell receptor beta chain was picked up many times. As yet, its antigen is unknown. Trimming pared 5 bases from V and 1 base from J, leaving 9 bases between. In germline, CDR1 is ENHRY, CDR2 SYGVKD. CDR3 length equals 13 residues. The data were taken from a study of T cells in Graves' hyperthyroidism and ophthalmopathy. Stability of Graves' hyperthyroidism was defined as absent ophthalmopathy progression within 18 months. Uncontrolled infection, other autoimmune disease, pregnancy or lactation led to exclusion. The CDR3 regions of TCR beta were amplified from RNA transcripts. With the HTBI primer set, the TCR CDR3 went through a first round of RT-PCR. TCRdb re-called the multiplex PCR reads with MiXCR, one entry per CDR3 protein. The table lists about 520,000 distinct CDR3 sequences, 20% of them singletons. Study results and caveats: Blood also held most thyroid clonotypes expanded beyond 0.001. It was a median approximately 6.9 months before onset that the model predicted ophthalmopathy.

J is TRBJ2-7 and V is TRBV10-3; unclear D gene. This receptor was identified in a man younger than 35 with Graves' hyperthyroidism. The sample taken for sequencing was blood. DNA for the CDR3: TGTGCCATCAGTCTCTACAGTTCCTACGAGCAGTACTTC. Translation gives CAISLYSSYEQYF.